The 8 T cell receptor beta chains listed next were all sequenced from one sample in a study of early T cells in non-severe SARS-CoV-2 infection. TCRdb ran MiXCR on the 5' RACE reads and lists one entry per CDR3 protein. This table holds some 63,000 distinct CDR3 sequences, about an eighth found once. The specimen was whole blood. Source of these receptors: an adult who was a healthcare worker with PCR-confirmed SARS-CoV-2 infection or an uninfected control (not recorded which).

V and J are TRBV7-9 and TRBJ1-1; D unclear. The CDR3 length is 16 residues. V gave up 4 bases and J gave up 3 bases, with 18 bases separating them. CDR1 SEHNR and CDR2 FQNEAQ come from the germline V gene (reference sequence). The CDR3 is CASSSIIILRDTEAFF. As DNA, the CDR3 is TGTGCCAGCAGCTCCATCATAATCCTGAGGGACACTGAAGCTTTCTTT. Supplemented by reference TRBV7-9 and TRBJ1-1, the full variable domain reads DTGVSQNPRHKITKRGQNVTFRCDPISEHNRLYWYRQTLGQGPEFLTYFQNEAQLEKSRLLSDRFSAERPKGSFSTLEIQRTEQGDSAMYLCASSSIIILRDTEAFFGQGTRLTVV.

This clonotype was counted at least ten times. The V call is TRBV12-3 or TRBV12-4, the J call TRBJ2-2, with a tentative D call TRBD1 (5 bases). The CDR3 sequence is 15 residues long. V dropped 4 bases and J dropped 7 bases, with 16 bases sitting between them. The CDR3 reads CASSWFTGSNGELFF. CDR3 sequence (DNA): TGTGCCAGCAGTTGGTTCACAGGTTCGAACGGGGAGCTGTTTTTT.

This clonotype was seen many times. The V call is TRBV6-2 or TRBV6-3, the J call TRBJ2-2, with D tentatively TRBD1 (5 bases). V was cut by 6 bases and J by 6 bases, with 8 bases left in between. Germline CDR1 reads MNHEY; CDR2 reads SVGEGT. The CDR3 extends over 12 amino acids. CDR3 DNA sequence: TGTGCCAGCAGGAGACAGTCCGGGGAGCTGTTTTTT. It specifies CASRRQSGELFF.

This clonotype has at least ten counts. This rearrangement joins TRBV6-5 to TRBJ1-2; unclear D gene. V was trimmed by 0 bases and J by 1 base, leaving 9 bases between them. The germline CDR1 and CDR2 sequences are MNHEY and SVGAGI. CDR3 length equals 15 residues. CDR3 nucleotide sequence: TGTGCCAGCAGTTACTCCCCAGATGTTAACTATGGCTACACCTTC. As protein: CASSYSPDVNYGYTF.

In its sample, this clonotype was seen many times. CDR3: CASSEGMRNYGYTF. CDR3 DNA: TGTGCCAGCAGTGAAGGGATGAGGAACTATGGCTACACCTTC. This rearrangement joins TRBV6-1 to TRBJ1-2; no clear D. Germline assignment: CDR1 MNHNS and CDR2 SASEGT. The CDR3 has 14 residues. The V and J ends lost 1 base and 2 bases respectively, with 8 bases between them.

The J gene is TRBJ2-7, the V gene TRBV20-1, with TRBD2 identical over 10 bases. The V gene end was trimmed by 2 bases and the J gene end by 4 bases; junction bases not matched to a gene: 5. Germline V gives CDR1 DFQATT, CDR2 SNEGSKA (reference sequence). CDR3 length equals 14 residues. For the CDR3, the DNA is TGCAGTGCTAGACTAGCGGGGGCCAATTACGAGCAGTACTTC. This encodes CSARLAGANYEQYF.

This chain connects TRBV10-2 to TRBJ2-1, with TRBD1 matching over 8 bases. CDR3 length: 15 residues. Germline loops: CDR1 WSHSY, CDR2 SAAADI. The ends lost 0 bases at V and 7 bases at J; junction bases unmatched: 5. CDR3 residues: CASSESGQGWNEQFF. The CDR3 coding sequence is TGCGCCAGCAGTGAGTCCGGACAGGGCTGGAATGAGCAGTTCTTC.

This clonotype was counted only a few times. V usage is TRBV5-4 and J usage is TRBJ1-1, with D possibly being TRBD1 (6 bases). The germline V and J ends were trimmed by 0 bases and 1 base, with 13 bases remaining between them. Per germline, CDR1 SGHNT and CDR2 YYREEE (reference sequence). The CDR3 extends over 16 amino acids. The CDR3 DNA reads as TGTGCCAGCAGCTTGGCCTTGGGACACCAGAACACTGAAGCTTTCTTT. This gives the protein CASSLALGHQNTEAFF.